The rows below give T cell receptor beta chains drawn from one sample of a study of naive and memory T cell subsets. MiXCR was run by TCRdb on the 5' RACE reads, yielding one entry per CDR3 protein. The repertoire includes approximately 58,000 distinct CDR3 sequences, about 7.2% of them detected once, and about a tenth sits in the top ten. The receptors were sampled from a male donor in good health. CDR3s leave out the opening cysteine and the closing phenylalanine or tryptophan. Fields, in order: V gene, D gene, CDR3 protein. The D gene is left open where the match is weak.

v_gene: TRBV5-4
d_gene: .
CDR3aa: ASSFETPRGGETQY

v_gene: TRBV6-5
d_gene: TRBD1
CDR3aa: ASRPGQGGNQPQH

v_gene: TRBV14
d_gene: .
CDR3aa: ASSRQGILGYGYT

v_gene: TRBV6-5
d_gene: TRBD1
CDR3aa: ASSPSDRGFFGVSNEQF

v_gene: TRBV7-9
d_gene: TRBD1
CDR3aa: ASSPGTGADNEKLF

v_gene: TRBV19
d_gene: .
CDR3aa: ASNIGQIGQPQH

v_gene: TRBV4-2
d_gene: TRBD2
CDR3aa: ASSQSGGGQETQY

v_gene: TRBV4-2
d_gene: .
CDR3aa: ASSQDQEGTEAF

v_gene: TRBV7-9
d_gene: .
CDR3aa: ASSLTGGITYNEQF

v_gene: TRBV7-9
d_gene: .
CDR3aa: ASSAPGLGGSYEQY

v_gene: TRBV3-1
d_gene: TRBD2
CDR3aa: ASSSAGTSGMYEQY

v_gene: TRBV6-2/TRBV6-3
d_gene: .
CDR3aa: ASSPRLGGDTQY

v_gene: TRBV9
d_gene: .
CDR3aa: ASSVGAGWNTEAF

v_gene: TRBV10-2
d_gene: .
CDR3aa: ASQTVDSPLH

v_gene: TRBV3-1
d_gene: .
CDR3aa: ASSQALDQPINEQF

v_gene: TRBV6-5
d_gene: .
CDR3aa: ASSYSGGKETQY

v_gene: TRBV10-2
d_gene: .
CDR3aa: ASSEDEGSGREQY

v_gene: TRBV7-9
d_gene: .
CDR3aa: ASSLAGEREGGYT

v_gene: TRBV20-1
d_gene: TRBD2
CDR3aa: SAKNPGLAGGPPDTQY

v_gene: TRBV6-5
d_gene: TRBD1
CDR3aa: ASSRQGPTEAF

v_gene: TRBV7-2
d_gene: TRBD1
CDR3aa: ASSQPRDRVRLVLNEQF

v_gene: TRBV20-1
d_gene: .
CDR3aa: SASEETQY

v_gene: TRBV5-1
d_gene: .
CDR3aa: AISQTERTEAF

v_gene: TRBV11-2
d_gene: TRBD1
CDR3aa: ASSLEQGHGYT

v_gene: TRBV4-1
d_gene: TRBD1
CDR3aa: ASSQGQAGGSETQY

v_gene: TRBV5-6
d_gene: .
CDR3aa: ASSWAGTRGTFGTQY

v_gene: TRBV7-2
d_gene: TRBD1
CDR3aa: ASSFSGQGPDTQY

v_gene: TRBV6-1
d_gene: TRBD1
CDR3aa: ASRSDRDSNQPQH

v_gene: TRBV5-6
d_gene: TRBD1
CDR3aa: ASSPRGGRNQETQY

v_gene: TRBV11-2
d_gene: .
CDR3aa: ASSLDLDSSYNEQF

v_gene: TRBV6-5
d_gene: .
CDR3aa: ASSYDGDTQY

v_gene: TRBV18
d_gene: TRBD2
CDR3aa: ASSPPTSGGPDTQY

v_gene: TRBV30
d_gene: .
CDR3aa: AWSPLGNQPQH

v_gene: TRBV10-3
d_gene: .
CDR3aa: AALQGYTGELF

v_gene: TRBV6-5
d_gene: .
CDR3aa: ASSYFGYSETQY

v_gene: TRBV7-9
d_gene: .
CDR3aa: ASTAAISGANVLT

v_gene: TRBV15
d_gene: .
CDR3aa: ATGKTRESTDTQY

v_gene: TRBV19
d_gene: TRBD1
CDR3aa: ASSIGMTGGANTEAF

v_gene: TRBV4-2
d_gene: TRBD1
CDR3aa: ASSQLVQGDNSPLH

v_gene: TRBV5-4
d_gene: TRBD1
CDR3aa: ASSPGTGGREKLF

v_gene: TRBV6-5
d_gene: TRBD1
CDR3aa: ASSYADRSGEQY

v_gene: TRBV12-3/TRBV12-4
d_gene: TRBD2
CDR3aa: ASSFGASGSYEQY

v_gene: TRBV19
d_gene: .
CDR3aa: ASSKPGDSYEQY

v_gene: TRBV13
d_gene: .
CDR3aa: ASSLVADNTEAF

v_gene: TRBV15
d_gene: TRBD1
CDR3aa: ATSGGGQGGLETQY

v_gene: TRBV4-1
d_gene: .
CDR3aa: ASSPLFVRDMNTEAF